Listed below are T cell receptor beta chains from one sample, sequenced in a study of blood T cell repertoires in COVID-19. The method was immunoSEQ multiplex PCR; TCRdb's version includes in-frame clones alone and lacks a portion of them. The sample records roughly 150,000 clones, roughly 85% being singletons. Sequenced input: peripheral blood. The receptors stem from a human donor in a cohort sampled during active COVID-19. The CDR3 runs from the conserved cysteine through the conserved F or W.

CDR3 length	J gene	V gene	CDR3 protein
14	TRBJ2-7	TRBV28	CASSLAGATYEQYF
12	TRBJ2-7	TRBV6-5	CASSPGGYEQYF
17	TRBJ2-7	TRBV7-8	CASSLDGGLAVPYEQYF
15	TRBJ2-7	TRBV6-5	CASRKDRGALDEQYF
14	TRBJ2-7	TRBV28	CASSTRGQSYEQYF
17	TRBJ2-7	TRBV9	CASSPGLAGEVSYEQYF
14	TRBJ2-7	TRBV2	CASSEDDRPYEQYF
13	TRBJ1-5	TRBV19	CATSDRGYQPQHF
15	TRBJ2-6	TRBV6-4	CASSDRGAGANVLTF
14	TRBJ1-6	TRBV25-1	CASSGADRNSPLHF
15	TRBJ1-5	TRBV2	CASSRDRGLGQPQHF
13	TRBJ1-3	TRBV6-5	CASSRDRGNTIYF
13	TRBJ1-2	TRBV19	CASMRTGLSGYTF
12	TRBJ2-7	TRBV7-9	CASSFLQGEQYF
16	TRBJ2-1	TRBV19	CASSPPGQGNYNEQFF
16	TRBJ1-5	TRBV5-6	CASSRLTGDSNQPQHF
14	TRBJ2-3	TRBV5-8	CASSLRQVPDTQYF
13	TRBJ2-5	TRBV5-1	CASSLVAGWAQYF
16	TRBJ2-4	TRBV19	CASRTGGELGKNIQYF
18	TRBJ1-5	TRBV18	CASSPQRTGVYSNQPQHF
15	TRBJ2-7	TRBV28	CASMGTSGGNYEQYF
15	TRBJ2-7	TRBV4-3	CASSQPQGSPYEQYF
17	TRBJ2-1	TRBV11-2	CASSLPTSGSGGNEQFF
17	TRBJ2-3	TRBV4-3	CASSQEVAGMGTDTQYF
13	TRBJ1-5	TRBV12-3/TRBV12-4	CASKVGGNQPQHF
15	TRBJ1-1	TRBV28	CASSLSGRGGTEAFF
14	TRBJ2-5	TRBV6-1	CASSDNRGLETQYF
14	TRBJ2-7	TRBV5-4	CASSLVPSSYEQYF
13	TRBJ1-2	TRBV21-1	CASTPGALYGYTF
14	TRBJ2-4	TRBV4-1	CASSQEEDSPFQYF
15	TRBJ2-4	TRBV28	CASSTRTGFQNIQYF
16	TRBJ2-7	TRBV19	CASSRGLADSSYEQYF
15	TRBJ2-4	TRBV18	CASSPPAGGKNIQYF
16	TRBJ2-7	TRBV5-1	CASSLVMGGVSYEQYF
15	TRBJ2-1	TRBV11-3	CASSFREKTYNEQFF
14	TRBJ1-5	TRBV9	CASSPRREGPPQHF
18	TRBJ2-7	TRBV1	CTSSLPGGLREGAYEQYF
13	TRBJ1-2	TRBV10-3	CAISGRQGSGYTF
14	TRBJ2-3	TRBV5-1	CASSLGDLADTQYF
14	TRBJ1-1	TRBV30	CAWRAPTGYTEAFF
17	TRBJ2-3	TRBV28	CASSLGLSGDSTDTQYF
14	TRBJ2-7	TRBV5-1	CASSPVQAAGEQYF